Included here is one T cell receptor beta chain sequence, with context. As yet, its antigen is unknown. The data originate from a study of cytomegalovirus exposure and HLA in healthy donors. Study results and limitations: Roughly uniform sequencing depth across donors was assumed, possibly incorrectly. There was a cluster of highly shared sequence variants that was likely a sequencing artifact.

This CDR3 has 12 residues. Deletions cut 7 bases from V and 3 bases from J, with 13 bases between. Germline assignment: CDR1 GTSNPN and CDR2 SVGIG (reference sequence). The PCR made use of 60 Vbeta and 13 Jbeta primers. Methods used by the authors: Per a later analysis, the number of unique TCR beta chains was some 80 million, of which 9 million to 14 million were shared. Only in-frame clones appear in the TCRdb table, and some are missing; sequencing was by immunoSEQ multiplex PCR. V and J calls plus clone size are reproduced from that table; the DNA served to infer D and trimming. The top ten hold more than 0.6% of the sample, which has approximately 220,000 clones, 80% to 85% seen once.

Sequencing was done on a sample of PBMCs. The chain uses TRBV30 and TRBJ2-7; maybe TRBD1 (6 bases). This TCR was recovered from a boy younger than 10 in good health and CMV-seronegative. CDR3: CASTQGFYEQYF. The CDR3 bases are TGTGCCTCCACCCAGGGGTTCTACGAGCAGTACTTC.